This T cell receptor beta chain was identified during a study of blood T cell repertoires in COVID-19. Across the study: Samples came from the United States, Italy and Spain, spanning acute and convalescent COVID-19. T cells, B-cell-depleted T cells, or PBMCs supplied cDNA or gDNA.

The V end was cut by 5 bases, the J end by 2 bases, with 13 bases between. This CDR3 spans 15 amino acids. Germline V gene lookup returns CDR1 SGHTA and CDR2 FQGNSA. Enrolment of Seattle patients took place during active infection, and they were followed longitudinally. As originally analysed: By means of reference gene primer amplification, nucleated cell counts were estimated. Profiled with immunoSEQ multiplex PCR; TCRdb holds only in-frame clones, not every one. V, J and clone size are those of that table, while D and trimming were read from the DNA. In the table there are approximately 210,000 clones, roughly 94% of which are singletons.

This receptor was obtained from a man aged 25 to 40 with COVID-19, enrolled during active disease. The chain links TRBV7-2 to TRBJ1-3, with D unresolved. Sequencing was carried out using peripheral blood. The CDR3 spells CASSPDPGAGNTIYF. The CDR3 DNA sequence: TGTGCCAGCAGCCCGGATCCCGGGGCTGGAAACACCATATATTTT.